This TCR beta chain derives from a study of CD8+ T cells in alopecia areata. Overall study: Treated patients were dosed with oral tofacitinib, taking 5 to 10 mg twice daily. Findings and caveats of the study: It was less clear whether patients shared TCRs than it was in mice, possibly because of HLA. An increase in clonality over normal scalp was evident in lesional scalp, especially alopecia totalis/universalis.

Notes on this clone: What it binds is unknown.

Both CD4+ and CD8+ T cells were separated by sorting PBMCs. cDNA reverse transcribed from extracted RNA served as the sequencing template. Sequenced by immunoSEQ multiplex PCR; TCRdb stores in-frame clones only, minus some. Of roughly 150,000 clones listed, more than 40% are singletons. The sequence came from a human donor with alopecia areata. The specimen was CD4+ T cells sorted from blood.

In nucleotides, the CDR3 is TGTGCCAGCAGCCAAGGGGGAGTGAACTATGGCTACACCTTC. This encodes CASSQGGVNYGYTF. The gene calls are TRBV14 and TRBJ1-2; D remains ambiguous. Per germline, CDR1 SGHDN and CDR2 FVKESK. V shed 1 base and J shed 2 bases, with 8 bases lying between them. The CDR3 has 14 residues.